The clone carrying this TCR beta chain was found many times. Its antigen is not known. Read sequence stops 3 residues before the CDR3 end, and the germline J gene provides the missing end. This sample is part of a study of T cell clonality in common variable immunodeficiency. Control and CVID samples contributed equal amounts of genomic DNA. Profiling relied on immunoSEQ multiplex PCR, and the TCRdb table lists in-frame clones only, not all of them. The sample includes about 55,000 clones, none of them occurring once. The germline V gene encodes CDR1 SNHLY and CDR2 FYNNEI. V dropped 5 bases and J dropped 8; count of bases not matched to a gene: 8. CDR3 length: 15 amino acids. Findings and caveats of the study: Links between repertoire features and CVID complications were heterogeneity-limited.

Sequencing used peripheral blood mononuclear cells. This rearrangement joins TRBV2 to TRBJ1-4; TRBD1 aligns across 10 bases. The TCR was taken from a person aged 18 to 70 in good health. CDR3 region: CASSRTGTGAEKLFF. CDR3 DNA, as far as it was read: TGTGCCAGCAGTCGAACCGGGACAGGGGCGGAAAAA.